This is a list of T cell receptor beta chains from one sample in a study of CD8 T cells in ankylosing spondylitis. TCRdb recomputed calls from the 5' RACE reads with MiXCR, one row per CDR3 protein. The data show about 450,000 distinct CDR3 sequences, roughly a quarter seen once. The sample taken for sequencing was blood, either unsorted or a sorted T cell fraction (not recorded which). These receptors all stem from a male donor with ankylosing spondylitis. Each CDR3 is given with its conserved first and last residue. Fields, in order: D gene, clone size, V gene, J gene, CDR3 DNA, CDR3 protein. D genes are given only for firm matches. Size is omitted from some rows. Given values are once, few, many or a class for expanded clones.

NA	NA	TRBV4-1	TRBJ2-7	TGCGCCAGCAGCCAAAATTCAGACAGGCCTGCGCAGTACTTC	CASSQNSDRPAQYF
NA	few	TRBV7-2	TRBJ2-1	TGTGCCAGCAGCACTCGGGAGACTGAGCAGTTCTTC	CASSTRETEQFF
NA	NA	TRBV20-1	TRBJ1-1	TGCAGTGTCCTAAGGCGCGGTTACACTGAAGCTTTCTTT	CSVLRRGYTEAFF
TRBD2	few	TRBV20-1	TRBJ2-7	TGCAGTGCTAGACGCGGGACTAGTAACTACGAGCAGTACTTC	CSARRGTSNYEQYF
TRBD1	NA	TRBV3-1	TRBJ2-7	TGTGCCAGCAGCCAAGAGACAGGGATCTACGAGCAGTACTTC	CASSQETGIYEQYF
TRBD2	NA	TRBV20-1	TRBJ2-1	TGCAGTGCTCTCGGACTAGCGGGAGGCAATGAGCAGTTCTTC	CSALGLAGGNEQFF
NA	NA	TRBV15	TRBJ2-1	TGTGCCACCAGCAGAGCCCCGGGGAGCTCCTACAATGAGCAGTTCTTC	CATSRAPGSSYNEQFF
TRBD1	many	TRBV7-8	TRBJ2-3	TGTGCCAGCAGCTTAGGGGGGGTGACAGGGGGCGGAGATACGCAGTATTTT	CASSLGGVTGGGDTQYF
NA	few	TRBV5-1	TRBJ1-2	TGCGCCAGCAGCTTGGAACTGGCCAGGAGCTTTTATGGCTACACCTTC	CASSLELARSFYGYTF
NA	few	TRBV5-1	TRBJ1-1	TGCGCCAGCAGCTTGGGTCGCAGTCTAGGCACTGAAGCTTTCTTT	CASSLGRSLGTEAFF
NA	NA	TRBV29-1	TRBJ2-7	TGCAGCGCCCTAAGTGGGGTAAGATCCTACGAGCAGTACTTC	CSALSGVRSYEQYF
NA	NA	TRBV6-1	TRBJ2-3	TGTGCCAGCAGTGAGTCGGAGTTCACAGATACGCAGTATTTT	CASSESEFTDTQYF
NA	NA	TRBV7-9	TRBJ1-1	TGTGCCAGCAGCACAGTAAAGGGGGAGACTGAAGCTTTCTTT	CASSTVKGETEAFF
TRBD1	NA	TRBV29-1	TRBJ2-1	TGCAGCGTCTCCGGGACAGTGGACTCCTACAATGAGCAGTTCTTC	CSVSGTVDSYNEQFF
NA	many	TRBV28	TRBJ2-3	TGTGCCAGCGCAAGAACAGATACGCAGTATTTT	CASARTDTQYF
NA	NA	TRBV29-1	TRBJ1-6	TGCAGCGTCCGGGGGCAGGATAATTCACCCCTCCACTTT	CSVRGQDNSPLHF
NA	few	TRBV7-9	TRBJ2-2	TGTGCCAGCACCTTACGTCGGAACACCGGGGAGCTGTTTTTT	CASTLRRNTGELFF
NA	few	TRBV7-8	TRBJ2-1	TGTGCCAGCACCATGACGGATGAGCAGTTCTTC	CASTMTDEQFF
TRBD1	few	TRBV12-3/TRBV12-4	TRBJ1-1	TGTGCCAGCAGCCCATCGGGACAGGTAAAGACTGAAGCTTTCTTT	CASSPSGQVKTEAFF
NA	NA	TRBV2	TRBJ2-5	TGTGCCAGCAGTGACAGAGGAGAGACCCAGTACTTC	CASSDRGETQYF
NA	few	TRBV12-3/TRBV12-4	TRBJ1-4	TGTGCCAGCAGTCCCCCGGGGACCCGAAATGAAAAACTGTTTTTT	CASSPPGTRNEKLFF
NA	few	TRBV10-3	TRBJ1-5	TGTGCCATCAGTGGTCCGAATAGCAATCAGCCCCAGCATTTT	CAISGPNSNQPQHF
NA	NA	TRBV9	TRBJ2-7	TGTGCCAGCAGCGACACCTACGAGCAGTACTTC	CASSDTYEQYF